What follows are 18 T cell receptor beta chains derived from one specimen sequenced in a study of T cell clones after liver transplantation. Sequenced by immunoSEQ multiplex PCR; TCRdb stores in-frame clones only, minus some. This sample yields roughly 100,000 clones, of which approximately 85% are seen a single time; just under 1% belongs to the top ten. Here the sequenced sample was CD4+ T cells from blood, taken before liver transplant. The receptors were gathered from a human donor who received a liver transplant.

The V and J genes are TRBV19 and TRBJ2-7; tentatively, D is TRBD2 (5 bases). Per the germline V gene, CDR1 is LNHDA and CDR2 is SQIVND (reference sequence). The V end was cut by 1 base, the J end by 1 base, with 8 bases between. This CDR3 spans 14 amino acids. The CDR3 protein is CASSIGRRSYEQYF. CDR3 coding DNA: TGTGCCAGTAGTATAGGCAGGAGGTCCTACGAGCAGTACTTC.

CDR3 residues: CASSPHPGQRREGYGYTF. CDR3 coding DNA: TGTGCCAGTAGTCCCCATCCGGGACAGCGTCGCGAAGGCTATGGCTACACCTTC. This chain connects TRBV19 to TRBJ1-2; 7 bases align to TRBD1. Trimming at V came to 5 bases and at J to 4 bases, leaving 19 bases not matched to a gene. This CDR3 has 18 amino acids. Looked up from germline, CDR1 is LNHDA and CDR2 is SQIVND (reference sequence).

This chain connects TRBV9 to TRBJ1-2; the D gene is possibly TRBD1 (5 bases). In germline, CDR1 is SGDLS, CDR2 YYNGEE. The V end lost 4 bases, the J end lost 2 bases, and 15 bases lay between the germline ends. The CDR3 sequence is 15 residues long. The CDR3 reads CASSPTLGANYGYTF. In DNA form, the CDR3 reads TGTGCCAGCAGCCCGACCCTAGGGGCGAACTATGGCTACACCTTC.

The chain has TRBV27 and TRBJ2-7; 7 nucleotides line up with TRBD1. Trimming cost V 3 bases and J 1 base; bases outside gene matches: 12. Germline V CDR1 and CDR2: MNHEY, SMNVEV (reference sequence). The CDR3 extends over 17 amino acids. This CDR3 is CASSFRSVGTASYEQYF. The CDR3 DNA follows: TGTGCCAGCAGTTTCAGGAGTGTTGGGACAGCATCCTACGAGCAGTACTTC.

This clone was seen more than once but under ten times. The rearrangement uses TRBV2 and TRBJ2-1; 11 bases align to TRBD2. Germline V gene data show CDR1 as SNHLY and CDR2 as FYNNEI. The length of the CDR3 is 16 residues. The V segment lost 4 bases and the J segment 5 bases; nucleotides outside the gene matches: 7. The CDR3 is CASSVSGTSGNNEQFF. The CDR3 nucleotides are TGTGCCAGCAGTGTTTCCGGGACTAGCGGAAACAATGAGCAGTTCTTC.

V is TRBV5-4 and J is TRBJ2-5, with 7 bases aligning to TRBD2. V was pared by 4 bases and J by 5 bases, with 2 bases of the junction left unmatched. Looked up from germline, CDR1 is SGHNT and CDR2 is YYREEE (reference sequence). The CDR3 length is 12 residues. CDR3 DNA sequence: TGTGCCAGCAGCCGGCGGGGGGAGACCCAGTACTTC. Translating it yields CASSRRGETQYF.

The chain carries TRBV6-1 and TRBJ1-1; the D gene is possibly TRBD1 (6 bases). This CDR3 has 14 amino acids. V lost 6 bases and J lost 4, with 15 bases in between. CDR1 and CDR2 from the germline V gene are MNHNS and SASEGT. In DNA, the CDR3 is TGTGCCAGCAGCCCTATAGGGGGTGGCACTGAAGCTTTCTTT. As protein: CASSPIGGGTEAFF.

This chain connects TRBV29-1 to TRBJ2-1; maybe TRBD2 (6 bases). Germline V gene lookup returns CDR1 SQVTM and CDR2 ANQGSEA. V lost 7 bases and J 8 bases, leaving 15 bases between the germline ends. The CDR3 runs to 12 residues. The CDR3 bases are TGCAGCGCTGGTGGGGGGTATGATGAGCAGTTCTTC. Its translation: CSAGGGYDEQFF.

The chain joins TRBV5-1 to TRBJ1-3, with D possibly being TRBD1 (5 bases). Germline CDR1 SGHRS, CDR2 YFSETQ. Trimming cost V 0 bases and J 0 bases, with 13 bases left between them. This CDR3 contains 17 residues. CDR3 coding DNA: TGCGCCAGCAGCTTGGGCCCCCAGGGTCTCTCTGGAAACACCATATATTTT. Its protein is CASSLGPQGLSGNTIYF.

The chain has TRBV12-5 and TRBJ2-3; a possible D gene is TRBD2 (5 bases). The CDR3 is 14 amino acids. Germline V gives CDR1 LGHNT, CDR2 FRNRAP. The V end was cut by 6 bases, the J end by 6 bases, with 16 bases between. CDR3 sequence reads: CASGLASLGDTQYF. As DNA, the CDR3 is TGTGCTAGTGGCCTAGCATCCCTGGGGGATACGCAGTATTTT.

The CDR3 bases are TGCGCCAGCAGCCAAATGAACCGGGGGGCAGGGAGTGGCTACACCTTC. It specifies CASSQMNRGAGSGYTF. The rearrangement joins TRBV4-3 to TRBJ1-2; D is perhaps TRBD1 (6 bases). The CDR3 runs 16 residues. CDR1 is LGHNA, CDR2 YSLEER, per germline. The V end lost 2 bases, the J end lost 7 bases, and 20 bases lay between the germline ends.

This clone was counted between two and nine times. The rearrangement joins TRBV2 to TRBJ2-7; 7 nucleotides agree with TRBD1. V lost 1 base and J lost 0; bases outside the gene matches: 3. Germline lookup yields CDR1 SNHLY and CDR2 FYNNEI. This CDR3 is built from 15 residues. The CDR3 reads CASSEVTGRSYEQYF. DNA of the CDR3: TGTGCCAGCAGTGAAGTGACAGGGCGCTCCTACGAGCAGTACTTC.

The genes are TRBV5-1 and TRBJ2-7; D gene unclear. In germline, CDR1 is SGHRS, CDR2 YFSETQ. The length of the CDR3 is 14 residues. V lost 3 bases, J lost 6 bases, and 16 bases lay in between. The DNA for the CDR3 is TGCGCCAGCAGCTCCGAACTTCCCACGAGCGAGCAGTACTTC. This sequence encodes CASSSELPTSEQYF.

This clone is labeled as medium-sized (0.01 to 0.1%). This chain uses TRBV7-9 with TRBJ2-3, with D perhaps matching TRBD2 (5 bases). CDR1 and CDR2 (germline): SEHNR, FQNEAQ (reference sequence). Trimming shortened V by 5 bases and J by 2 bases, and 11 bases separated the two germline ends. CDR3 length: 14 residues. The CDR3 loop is CASSAGYHTDTQYF. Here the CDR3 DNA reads TGTGCCAGCAGCGCGGGTTACCACACAGATACGCAGTATTTT.

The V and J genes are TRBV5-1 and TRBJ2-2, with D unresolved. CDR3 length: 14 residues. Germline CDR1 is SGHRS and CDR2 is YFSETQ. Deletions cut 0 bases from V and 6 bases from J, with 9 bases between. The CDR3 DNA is TGCGCCAGCAGCTTGGTATCCGGGCCCGGGGAGCTGTTTTTT. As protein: CASSLVSGPGELFF.

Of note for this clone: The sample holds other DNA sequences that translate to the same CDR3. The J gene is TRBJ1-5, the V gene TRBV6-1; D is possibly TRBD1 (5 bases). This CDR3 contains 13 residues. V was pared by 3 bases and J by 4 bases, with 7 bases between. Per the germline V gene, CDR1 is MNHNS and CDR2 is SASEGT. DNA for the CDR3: TGTGCCAGCAGTGAGTCAGGGAATCAGCCCCAGCATTTT. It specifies CASSESGNQPQHF.

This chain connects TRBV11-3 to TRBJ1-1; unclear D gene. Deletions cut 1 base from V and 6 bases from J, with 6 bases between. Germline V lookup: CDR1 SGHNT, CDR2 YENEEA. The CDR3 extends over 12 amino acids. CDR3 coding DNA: TGTGCCAGCAGCTTAGGACGCGCTGAAGCTTTCTTT. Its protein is CASSLGRAEAFF.

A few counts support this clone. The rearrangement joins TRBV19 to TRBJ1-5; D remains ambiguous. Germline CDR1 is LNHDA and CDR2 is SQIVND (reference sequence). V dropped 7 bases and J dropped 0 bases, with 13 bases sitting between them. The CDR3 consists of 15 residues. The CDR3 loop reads CASTAGRSSNQPQHF. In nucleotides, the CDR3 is TGTGCCAGTACCGCCGGGAGAAGTAGCAATCAGCCCCAGCATTTT.